This TCR beta chain was identified in a study of T cells in Graves' hyperthyroidism and ophthalmopathy. Using RNA transcripts as the source, TCR beta CDR3 regions were amplified. A set of HTBI primers served as the primers for a first-round RT-PCR of the TCR CDR3. TCRdb fed the multiplex PCR reads into MiXCR, producing one record per CDR3 protein. The top ten hold about 16% of the sample, which has over 500,000 distinct CDR3 sequences, about 15% seen once. The sample holds many counts of this clonotype. This CDR3 region has 14 residues. After removal of 4 bases from V and 10 bases from J, the junction contained 13 bases not matched to a gene. Germline loops: CDR1 GTSNPN, CDR2 SVGIG (reference sequence). The PBMCs had their origin in 10 ml of fresh peripheral blood.

V and J are TRBV30 and TRBJ1-1; 9 nucleotides match TRBD1. Sample: blood. The sequence derives from a woman younger than 35 with Graves' ophthalmopathy. CDR3 DNA sequence: TGTGCCTGGAACCCCGGGACAGGGTTTAATCTAGCTTTCTTT. Residues: CAWNPGTGFNLAFF.